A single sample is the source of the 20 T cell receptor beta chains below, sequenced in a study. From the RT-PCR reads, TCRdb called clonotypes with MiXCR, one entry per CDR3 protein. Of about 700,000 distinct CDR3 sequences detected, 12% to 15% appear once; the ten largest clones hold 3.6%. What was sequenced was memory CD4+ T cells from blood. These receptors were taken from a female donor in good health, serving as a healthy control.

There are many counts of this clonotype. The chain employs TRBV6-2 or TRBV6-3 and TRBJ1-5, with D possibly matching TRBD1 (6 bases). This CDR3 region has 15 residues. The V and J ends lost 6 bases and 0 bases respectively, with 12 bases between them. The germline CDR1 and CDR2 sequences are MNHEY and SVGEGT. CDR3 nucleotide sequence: TGTGCCAGCAGGACCGGGACAAATAGCAATCAGCCCCAGCATTTT. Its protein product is CASRTGTNSNQPQHF.

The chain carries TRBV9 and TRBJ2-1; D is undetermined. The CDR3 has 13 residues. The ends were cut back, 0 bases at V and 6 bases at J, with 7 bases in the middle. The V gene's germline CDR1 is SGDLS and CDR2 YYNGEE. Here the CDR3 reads CASSVARSNEQFF. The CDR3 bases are TGTGCCAGCAGCGTAGCCAGGAGCAATGAGCAGTTCTTC. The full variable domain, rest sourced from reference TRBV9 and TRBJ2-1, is DSGVTQTPKHLITATGQRVTLRCSPRSGDLSVYWYQQSLDQGLQFLIQYYNGEERAKGNILERFSAQQFPDLHSELNLSSLELGDSALYFCASSVARSNEQFFGPGTRLTVL.

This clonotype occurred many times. CDR3 sequence reads: CASSSWGGADTEAFF. CDR3 bases: TGTGCCAGCAGTTCCTGGGGGGGCGCAGACACTGAAGCTTTCTTT. The gene calls are TRBV27 and TRBJ1-1; a weak D match, TRBD1 (6 bases). The CDR3 spans 15 residues. V lost 4 bases to trimming and J lost 3 bases, with 15 bases between them. Per the germline V gene, CDR1 is MNHEY and CDR2 is SMNVEV (reference sequence).

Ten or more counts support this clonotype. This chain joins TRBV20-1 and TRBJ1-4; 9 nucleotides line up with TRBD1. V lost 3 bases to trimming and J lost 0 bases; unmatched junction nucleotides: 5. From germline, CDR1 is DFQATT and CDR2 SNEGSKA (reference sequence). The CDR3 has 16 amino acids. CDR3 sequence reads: CSASSQGAATNEKLFF. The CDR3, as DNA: TGCAGTGCTAGCTCACAGGGGGCCGCAACTAATGAAAAACTGTTTTTT.

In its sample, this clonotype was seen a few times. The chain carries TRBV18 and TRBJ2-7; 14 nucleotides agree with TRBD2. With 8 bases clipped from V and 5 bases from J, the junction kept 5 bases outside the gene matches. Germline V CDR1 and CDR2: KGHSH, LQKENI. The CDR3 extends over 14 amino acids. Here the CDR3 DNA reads TGTGCCAGCGCCAAGACTAGCGGGAGGGACGAGCAGTACTTC. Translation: CASAKTSGRDEQYF.

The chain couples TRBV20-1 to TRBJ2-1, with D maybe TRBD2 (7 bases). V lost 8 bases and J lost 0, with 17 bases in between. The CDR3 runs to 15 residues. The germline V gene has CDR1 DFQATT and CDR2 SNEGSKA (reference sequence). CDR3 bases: TGCAGTACAGGGAAGGGGGGGAGCTCCTACAATGAGCAGTTCTTC. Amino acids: CSTGKGGSSYNEQFF.

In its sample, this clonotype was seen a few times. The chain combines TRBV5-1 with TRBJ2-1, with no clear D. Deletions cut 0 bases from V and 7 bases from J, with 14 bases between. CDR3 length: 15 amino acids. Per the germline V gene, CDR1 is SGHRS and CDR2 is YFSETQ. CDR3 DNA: TGCGCCAGCAGCTTGGATCCAGGCCTAGTTAATGAGCAGTTCTTC. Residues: CASSLDPGLVNEQFF.

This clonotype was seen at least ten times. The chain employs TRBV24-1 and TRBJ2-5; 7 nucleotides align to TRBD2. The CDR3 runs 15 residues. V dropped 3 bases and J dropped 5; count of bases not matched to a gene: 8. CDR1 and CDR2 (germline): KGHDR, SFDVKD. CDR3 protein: CATSDPSGVGETQYF. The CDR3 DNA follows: TGTGCCACCAGTGATCCGAGCGGGGTAGGGGAGACCCAGTACTTC.

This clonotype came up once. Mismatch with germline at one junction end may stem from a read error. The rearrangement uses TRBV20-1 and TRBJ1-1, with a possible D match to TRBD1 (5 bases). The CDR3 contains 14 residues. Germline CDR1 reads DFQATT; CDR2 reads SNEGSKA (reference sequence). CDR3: CSARDPGPGTEVFF. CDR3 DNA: TGCAGTGCTAGAGATCCGGGGCCTGGCACTGAAGTTTTCTTT.

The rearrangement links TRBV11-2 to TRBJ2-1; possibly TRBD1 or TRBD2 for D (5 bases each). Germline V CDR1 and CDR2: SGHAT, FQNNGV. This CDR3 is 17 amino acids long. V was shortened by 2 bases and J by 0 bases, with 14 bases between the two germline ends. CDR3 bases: TGTGCCAGCAGCTTAATTTTTGGGGGACCCTCCTACAATGAGCAGTTCTTC. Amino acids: CASSLIFGGPSYNEQFF. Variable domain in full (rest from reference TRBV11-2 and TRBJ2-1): EAGVAQSPRYKIIEKRQSVAFWCNPISGHATLYWYQQILGQGPKLLIQFQNNGVVDDSQLPKDRFSAERLKGVDSTLKIQPAKLEDSAVYLCASSLIFGGPSYNEQFFGPGTRLTVL.

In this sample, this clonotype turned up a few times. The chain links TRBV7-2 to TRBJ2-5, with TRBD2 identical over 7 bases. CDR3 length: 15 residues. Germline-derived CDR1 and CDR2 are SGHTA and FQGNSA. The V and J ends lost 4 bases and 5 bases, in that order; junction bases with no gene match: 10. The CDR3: CASSSTTSLGETQYF. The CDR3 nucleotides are TGTGCCAGCAGCTCGACGACTAGCCTTGGGGAGACCCAGTACTTC.

DNA of the CDR3: TGTGCCAGCACGAAACACAATGAGCAGTTCTTC. Its translation is CASTKHNEQFF. The chain couples TRBV28 to TRBJ2-1, with D uncertain. V gave up 7 bases and J gave up 5 bases, with 6 bases separating them. The CDR3 is 11 amino acids. Germline lookup yields CDR1 MDHEN and CDR2 SYDVKM.

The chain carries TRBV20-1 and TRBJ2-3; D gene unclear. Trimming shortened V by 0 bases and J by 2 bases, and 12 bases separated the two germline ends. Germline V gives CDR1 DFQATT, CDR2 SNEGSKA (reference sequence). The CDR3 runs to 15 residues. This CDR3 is CSARDHRVSTDTQYF. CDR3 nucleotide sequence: TGCAGTGCTAGAGATCATCGAGTGTCCACAGATACGCAGTATTTT.

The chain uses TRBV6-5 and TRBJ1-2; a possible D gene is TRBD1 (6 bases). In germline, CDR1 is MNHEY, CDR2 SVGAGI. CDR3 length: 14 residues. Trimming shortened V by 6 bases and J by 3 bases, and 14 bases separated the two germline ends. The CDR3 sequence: CASSFRGEYYGYTF. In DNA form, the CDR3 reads TGTGCCAGCAGCTTCAGGGGAGAATACTATGGCTACACCTTC.

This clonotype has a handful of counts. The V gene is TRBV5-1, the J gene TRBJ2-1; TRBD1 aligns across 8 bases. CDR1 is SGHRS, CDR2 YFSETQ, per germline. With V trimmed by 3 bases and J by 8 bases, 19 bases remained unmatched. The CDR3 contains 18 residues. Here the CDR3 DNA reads TGCGCCAGCAGCTGGGCGAGACGGACAGGGCTTCCTAGGTATGAGCAGTTCTTC. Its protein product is CASSWARRTGLPRYEQFF.

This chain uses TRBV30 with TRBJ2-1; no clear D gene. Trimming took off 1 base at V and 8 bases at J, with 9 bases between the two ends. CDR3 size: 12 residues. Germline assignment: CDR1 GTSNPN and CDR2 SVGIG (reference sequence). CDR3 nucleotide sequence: TGTGCCTGGAGTGCTTCCAAGGATGAGCAGTTCTTC. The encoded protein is CAWSASKDEQFF.

The CDR3 DNA sequence: TGTGCCAGCAGTGAACTTAGCGGGGTGTACGAGCAGTACTTC. This translates into CASSELSGVYEQYF. The chain joins TRBV6-1 to TRBJ2-7; 8 bases fit TRBD2. Looked up from germline, CDR1 is MNHNS and CDR2 is SASEGT. Trimming removed 2 bases from V and 4 bases from J; junction bases left unmatched: 4. This CDR3 is 14 amino acids long.

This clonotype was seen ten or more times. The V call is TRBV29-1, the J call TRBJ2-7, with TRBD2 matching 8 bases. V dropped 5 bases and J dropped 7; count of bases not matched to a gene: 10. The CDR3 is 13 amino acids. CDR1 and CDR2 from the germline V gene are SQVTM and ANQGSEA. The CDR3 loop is CSVPSSAGEEQYF. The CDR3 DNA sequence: TGCAGCGTTCCCTCCTCAGCGGGAGAGGAGCAGTACTTC.

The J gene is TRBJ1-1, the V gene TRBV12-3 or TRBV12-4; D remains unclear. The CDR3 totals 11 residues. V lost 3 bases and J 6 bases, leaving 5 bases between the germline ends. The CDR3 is CASSFTAEAFF. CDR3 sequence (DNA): TGTGCCAGCAGTTTTACAGCTGAAGCTTTCTTT.

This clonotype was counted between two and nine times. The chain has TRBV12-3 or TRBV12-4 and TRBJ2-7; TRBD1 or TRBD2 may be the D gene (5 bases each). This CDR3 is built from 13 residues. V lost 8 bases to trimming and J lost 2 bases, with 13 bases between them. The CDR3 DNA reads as TGTGCCAGCTCCCAAGGGGAGACCTACGAGCAGTACTTC. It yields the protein CASSQGETYEQYF.